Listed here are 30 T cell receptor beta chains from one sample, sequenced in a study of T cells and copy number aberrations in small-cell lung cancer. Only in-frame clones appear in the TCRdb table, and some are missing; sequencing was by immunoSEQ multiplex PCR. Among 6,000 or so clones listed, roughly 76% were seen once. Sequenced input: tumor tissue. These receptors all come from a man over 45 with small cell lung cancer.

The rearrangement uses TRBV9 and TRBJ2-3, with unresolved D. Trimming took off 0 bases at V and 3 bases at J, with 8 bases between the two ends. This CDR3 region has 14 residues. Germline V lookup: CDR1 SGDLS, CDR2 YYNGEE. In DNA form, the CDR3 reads TGTGCCAGCAGCGTAGAGGTGGGTACAGATACGCAGTATTTT. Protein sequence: CASSVEVGTDTQYF. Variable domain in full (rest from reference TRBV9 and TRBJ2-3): DSGVTQTPKHLITATGQRVTLRCSPRSGDLSVYWYQQSLDQGLQFLIQYYNGEERAKGNILERFSAQQFPDLHSELNLSSLELGDSALYFCASSVEVGTDTQYFGPGTRLTVL.

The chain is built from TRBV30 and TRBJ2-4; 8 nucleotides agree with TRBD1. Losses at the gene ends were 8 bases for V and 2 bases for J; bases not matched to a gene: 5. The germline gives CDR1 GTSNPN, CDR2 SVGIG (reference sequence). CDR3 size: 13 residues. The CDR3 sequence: CAGTGGSKNIQYF. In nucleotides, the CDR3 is TGTGCCGGTACAGGGGGATCCAAAAACATTCAGTACTTC.

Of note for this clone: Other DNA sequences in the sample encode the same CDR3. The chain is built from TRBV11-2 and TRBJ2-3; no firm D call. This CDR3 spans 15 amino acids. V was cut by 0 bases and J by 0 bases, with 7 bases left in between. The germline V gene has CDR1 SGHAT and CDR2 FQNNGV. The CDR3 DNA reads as TGTGCCAGCAGCTTAGAGAAACGGAGCACAGATACGCAGTATTTT. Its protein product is CASSLEKRSTDTQYF.

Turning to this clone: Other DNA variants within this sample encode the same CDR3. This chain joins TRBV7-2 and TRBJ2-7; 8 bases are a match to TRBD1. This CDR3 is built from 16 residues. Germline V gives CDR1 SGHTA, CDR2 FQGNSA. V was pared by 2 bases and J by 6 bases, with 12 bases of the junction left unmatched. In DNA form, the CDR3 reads TGTGCCAGCAGCTTAACGGGAAGGACAGGGACAGTCGAGCAGTACTTC. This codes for CASSLTGRTGTVEQYF.

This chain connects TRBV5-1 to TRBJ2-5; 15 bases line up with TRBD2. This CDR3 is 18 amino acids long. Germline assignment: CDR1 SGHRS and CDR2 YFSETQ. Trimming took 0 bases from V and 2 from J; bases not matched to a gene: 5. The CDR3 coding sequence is TGCGCCAGCAGCTTGGCCGGGACTAGCGGGAGGAGGCAAGAGACCCAGTACTTC. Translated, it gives CASSLAGTSGRRQETQYF.

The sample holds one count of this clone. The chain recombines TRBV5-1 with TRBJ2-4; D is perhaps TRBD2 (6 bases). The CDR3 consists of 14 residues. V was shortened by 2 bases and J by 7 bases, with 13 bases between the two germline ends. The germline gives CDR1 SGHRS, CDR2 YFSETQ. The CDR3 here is CASSFTSGGNIQYF. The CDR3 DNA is TGCGCCAGCAGCTTTACCAGCGGAGGGAACATTCAGTACTTC.

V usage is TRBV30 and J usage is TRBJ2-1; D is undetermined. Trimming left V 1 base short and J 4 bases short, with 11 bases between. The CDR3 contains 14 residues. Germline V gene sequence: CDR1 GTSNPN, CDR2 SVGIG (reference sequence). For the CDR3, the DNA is TGTGCCTGGAGTGAGACCGGGCCATACAATGAGCAGTTCTTC. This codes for CAWSETGPYNEQFF.

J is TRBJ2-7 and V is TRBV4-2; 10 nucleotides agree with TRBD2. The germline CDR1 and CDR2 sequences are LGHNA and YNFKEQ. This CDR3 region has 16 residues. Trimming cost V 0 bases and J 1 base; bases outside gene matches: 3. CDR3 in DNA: TGTGCCAGCAGCCAAGATAGCGGGGGGATTTCCTACGAGCAGTACTTC. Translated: CASSQDSGGISYEQYF.

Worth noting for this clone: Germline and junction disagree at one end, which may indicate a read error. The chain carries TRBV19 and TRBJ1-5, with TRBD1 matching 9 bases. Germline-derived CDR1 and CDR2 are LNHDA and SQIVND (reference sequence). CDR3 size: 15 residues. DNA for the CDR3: TGTGCCAGTCGGGGGGGACAGGGCGACAATCAACCCCAGCATTTT. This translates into CASRGGQGDNQPQHF.

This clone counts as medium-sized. This chain's CDR3 is CATWVPTGELFF. In DNA form, the CDR3 reads TGTGCCACCTGGGTACCCACCGGGGAGCTGTTTTTT. V gene TRBV6-1 combines with J gene TRBJ2-2; D not certain. The CDR3 totals 12 residues. V was cut by 10 bases and J by 4 bases, with 10 bases left in between. Germline V gene sequence: CDR1 MNHNS, CDR2 SASEGT.

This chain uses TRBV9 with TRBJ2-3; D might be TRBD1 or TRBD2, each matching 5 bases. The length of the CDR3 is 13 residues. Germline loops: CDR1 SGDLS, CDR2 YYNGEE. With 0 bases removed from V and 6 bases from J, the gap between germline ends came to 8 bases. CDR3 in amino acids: CASSVDGADTQYF. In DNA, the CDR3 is TGTGCCAGCAGCGTAGACGGGGCGGATACGCAGTATTTT.

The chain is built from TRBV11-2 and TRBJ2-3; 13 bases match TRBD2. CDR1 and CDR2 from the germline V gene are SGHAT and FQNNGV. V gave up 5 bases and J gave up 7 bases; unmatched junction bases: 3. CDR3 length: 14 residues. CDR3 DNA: TGTGCCAGCAGCATCGGGACTAGCGGGAATACGCAGTATTTT. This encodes CASSIGTSGNTQYF.

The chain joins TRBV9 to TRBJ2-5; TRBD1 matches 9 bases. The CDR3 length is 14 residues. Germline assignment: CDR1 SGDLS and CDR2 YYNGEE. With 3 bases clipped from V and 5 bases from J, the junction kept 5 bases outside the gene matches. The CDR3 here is CASSEGQGLETQYF. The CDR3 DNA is TGTGCCAGCAGCGAAGGACAGGGGCTGGAGACCCAGTACTTC.

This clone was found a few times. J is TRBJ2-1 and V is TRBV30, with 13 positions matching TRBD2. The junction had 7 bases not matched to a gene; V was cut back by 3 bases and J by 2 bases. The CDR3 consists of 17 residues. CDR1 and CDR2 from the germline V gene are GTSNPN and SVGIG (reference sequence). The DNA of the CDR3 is TGTGCCTGGAGAAGGACTAGCGGGAGTCACACCTACAATGAGCAGTTCTTC. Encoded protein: CAWRRTSGSHTYNEQFF. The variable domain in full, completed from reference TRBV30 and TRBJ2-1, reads SQTIHQWPATLVQPVGSPLSLECTVEGTSNPNLYWYRQAAGRGLQLLFYSVGIGQISSEVPQNLSASRPQDRQFILSSKKLLLSDSGFYLCAWRRTSGSHTYNEQFFGPGTRLTVL.

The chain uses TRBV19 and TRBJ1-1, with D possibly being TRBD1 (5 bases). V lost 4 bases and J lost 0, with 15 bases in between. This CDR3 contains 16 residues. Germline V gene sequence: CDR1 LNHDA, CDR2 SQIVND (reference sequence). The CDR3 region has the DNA TGTGCCAGTAGTAGACTTTCGGCAGGGATGAACACTGAAGCTTTCTTT. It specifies CASSRLSAGMNTEAFF.

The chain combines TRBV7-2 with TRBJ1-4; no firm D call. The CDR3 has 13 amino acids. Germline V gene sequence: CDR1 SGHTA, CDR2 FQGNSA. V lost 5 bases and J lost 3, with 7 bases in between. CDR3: CASSPPPNEKLFF. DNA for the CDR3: TGTGCCAGCAGCCCTCCTCCTAATGAAAAACTGTTTTTT.

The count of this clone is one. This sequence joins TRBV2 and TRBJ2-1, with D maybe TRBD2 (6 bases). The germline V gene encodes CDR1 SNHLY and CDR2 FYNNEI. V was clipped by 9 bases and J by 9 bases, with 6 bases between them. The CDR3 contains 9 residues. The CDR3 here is CARGGEQFF. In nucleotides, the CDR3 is TGTGCCAGGGGGGGTGAGCAGTTCTTC. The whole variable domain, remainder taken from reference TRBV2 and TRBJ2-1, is EPEVTQTPSHQVTQMGQEVILRCVPISNHLYFYWYRQILGQKVEFLVSFYNNEISEKSEIFDDQFSVERPDGSNFTLKIRSTKLEDSAMYFCARGGEQFFGPGTRLTVL.

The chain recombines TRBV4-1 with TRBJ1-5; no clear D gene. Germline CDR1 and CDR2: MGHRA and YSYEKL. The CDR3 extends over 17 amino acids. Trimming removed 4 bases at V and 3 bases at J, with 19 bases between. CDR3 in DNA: TGCGCCAGCAGCCGGCGAGTACCAGTGGGAGACAATCAGCCCCAGCATTTT. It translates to CASSRRVPVGDNQPQHF.

The CDR3 is CASSSEALLAGGGIIDEQFF. CDR3 sequence (DNA): TGTGCCAGCAGCTCAGAGGCTTTACTAGCGGGAGGCGGTATTATCGATGAGCAGTTCTTC. The V gene is TRBV9, the J gene TRBJ2-1; 12 nucleotides match TRBD2. CDR3 length: 20 amino acids. The V gene's germline CDR1 is SGDLS and CDR2 YYNGEE. The ends lost 4 bases at V and 8 bases at J; junction bases unmatched: 22.

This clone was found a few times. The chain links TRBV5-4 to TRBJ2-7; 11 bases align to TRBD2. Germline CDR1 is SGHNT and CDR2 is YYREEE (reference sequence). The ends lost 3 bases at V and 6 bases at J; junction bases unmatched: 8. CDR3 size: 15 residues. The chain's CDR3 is CASSSGTSGRVEQYF. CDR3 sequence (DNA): TGTGCCAGCAGCTCGGGGACTAGCGGAAGGGTCGAGCAGTACTTC.

The CDR3 is CASSSESDSLTNEKLFF. CDR3 bases: TGTGCCAGCAGTTCGGAAAGCGACAGCCTAACTAATGAAAAACTGTTTTTT. This rearrangement joins TRBV28 to TRBJ1-4, with D tentatively TRBD1 (5 bases). V was clipped by 4 bases and J by 1 base, with 16 bases between them. The CDR3 contains 17 residues. The germline CDR1 and CDR2 sequences are MDHEN and SYDVKM.

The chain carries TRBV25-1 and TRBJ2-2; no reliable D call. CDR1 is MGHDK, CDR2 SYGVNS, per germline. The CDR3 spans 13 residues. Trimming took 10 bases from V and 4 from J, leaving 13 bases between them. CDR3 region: CATMRLITGELFF. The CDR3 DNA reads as TGTGCCACTATGAGGTTGATCACCGGGGAGCTGTTTTTT.

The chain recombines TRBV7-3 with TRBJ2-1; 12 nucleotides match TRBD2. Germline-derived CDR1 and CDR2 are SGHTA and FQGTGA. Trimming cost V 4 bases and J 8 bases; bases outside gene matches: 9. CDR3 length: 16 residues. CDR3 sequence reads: CASSSSSGRALDEQFF. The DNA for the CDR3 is TGTGCCAGCAGCTCGTCTAGCGGGAGGGCCTTAGATGAGCAGTTCTTC.

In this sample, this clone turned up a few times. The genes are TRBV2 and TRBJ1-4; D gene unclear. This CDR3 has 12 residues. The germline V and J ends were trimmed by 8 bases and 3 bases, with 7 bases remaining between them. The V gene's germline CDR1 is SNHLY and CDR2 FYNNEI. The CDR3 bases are TGTGCCAGCCTCAGTCCTAATGAAAAACTGTTTTTT. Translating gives CASLSPNEKLFF.

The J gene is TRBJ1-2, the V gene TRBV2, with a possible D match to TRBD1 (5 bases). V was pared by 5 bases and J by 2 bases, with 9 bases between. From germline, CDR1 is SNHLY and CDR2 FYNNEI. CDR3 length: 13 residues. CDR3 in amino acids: CASSPGLNYGYTF. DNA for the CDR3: TGTGCCAGCAGTCCGGGACTCAACTATGGCTACACCTTC.

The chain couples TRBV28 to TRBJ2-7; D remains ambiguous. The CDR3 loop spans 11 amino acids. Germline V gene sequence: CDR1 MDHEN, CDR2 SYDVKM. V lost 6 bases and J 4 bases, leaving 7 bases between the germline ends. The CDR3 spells CASSRVYEQYF. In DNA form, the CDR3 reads TGTGCCAGCAGCCGGGTTTACGAGCAGTACTTC.

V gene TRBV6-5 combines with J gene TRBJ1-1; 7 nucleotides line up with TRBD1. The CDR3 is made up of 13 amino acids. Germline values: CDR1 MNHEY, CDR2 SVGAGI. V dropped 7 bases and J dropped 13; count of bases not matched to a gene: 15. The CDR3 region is CASTQDGTVDVFF. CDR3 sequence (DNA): TGTGCCAGCACCCAGGATGGGACAGTGGATGTTTTCTTT.

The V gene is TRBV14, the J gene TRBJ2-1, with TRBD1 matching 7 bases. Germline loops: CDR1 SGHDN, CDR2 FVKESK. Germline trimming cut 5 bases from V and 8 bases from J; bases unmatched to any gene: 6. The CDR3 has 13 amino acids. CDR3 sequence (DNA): TGTGCCAGCAGCAGACAGGGAATGGATGAGCAGTTCTTC. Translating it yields CASSRQGMDEQFF.

CDR3 coding DNA: TGTGCCAGCAGCTCTGGGACAGGGATCAACGAGCAGTACTTC. Translation: CASSSGTGINEQYF. The rearrangement uses TRBV5-4 and TRBJ2-7; TRBD1 agrees at 9 bases. The CDR3 is 14 amino acids. Looked up from germline, CDR1 is SGHNT and CDR2 is YYREEE (reference sequence). V dropped 3 bases and J dropped 5; count of bases not matched to a gene: 6.

The CDR3 sequence is CAISEDRAEQYF. As DNA, the CDR3 is TGTGCCATCAGTGAGGACAGGGCCGAGCAGTACTTC. The rearrangement uses TRBV10-3 and TRBJ2-7; 7 nucleotides line up with TRBD1. The CDR3 has 12 residues. The V and J ends lost 2 bases and 6 bases, in that order; junction bases with no gene match: 1. Germline CDR1 and CDR2: ENHRY and SYGVKD.